This T cell receptor beta chain was sequenced in a study of blood T cell repertoires in COVID-19. Study-level background: The analysed material was cDNA or gDNA that came from T cells, B-cell-depleted T cells, or PBMCs.

Here immunoSEQ multiplex PCR was the method, and the copy in TCRdb shows in-frame clones only, minus some. Of around 250,000 clones in the sample, just under 90% are singletons; the top ten hold about 4%. Specimen: PBMCs or T cells enriched from blood (not recorded which). The source is a woman in her twenties or thirties with acute COVID-19.

CDR3 nucleotides: TGTGCCAGCAGCTTTAACAATCAGCCCCAGCATTTT. Its protein product is CASSFNNQPQHF. The V call is TRBV5-4, the J call TRBJ1-5; D ambiguous. The CDR3 runs to 12 residues. V lost 2 bases and J lost 3, with 3 bases in between. Germline CDR1 reads SGHNT; CDR2 reads YYREEE (reference sequence).